This T cell receptor (beta chain) is drawn from a study of cytomegalovirus exposure and HLA in healthy donors. Study results and caveats: The authors later found HLA-associated TCR beta chains more clonally expanded than equally common others. High sensitivity and specificity were reportedly achieved when the classifier diagnosed cytomegalovirus status.

V lost 0 bases and J lost 4, with 9 bases in between. Germline CDR1 is SGHNT and CDR2 is YENEEA. CDR3 length: 14 amino acids. Primers: 60 Vbeta forward and 13 Jbeta reverse. TCRdb's table, derived via immunoSEQ multiplex PCR, lists solely in-frame clones and lacks some. The sample yields roughly 230,000 clones, around 80% seen once. About this clone itself: Its target is unknown.

The chain uses TRBV11-3 and TRBJ1-1; D uncertain. The sequence was obtained from a boy between 10 and 17 years old in good health and CMV-seronegative. What was sequenced was PBMCs. In DNA, the CDR3 is TGTGCCAGCAGCTTAGAGGAGGGTGTCACTGAAGCTTTCTTT. Its translation is CASSLEEGVTEAFF.